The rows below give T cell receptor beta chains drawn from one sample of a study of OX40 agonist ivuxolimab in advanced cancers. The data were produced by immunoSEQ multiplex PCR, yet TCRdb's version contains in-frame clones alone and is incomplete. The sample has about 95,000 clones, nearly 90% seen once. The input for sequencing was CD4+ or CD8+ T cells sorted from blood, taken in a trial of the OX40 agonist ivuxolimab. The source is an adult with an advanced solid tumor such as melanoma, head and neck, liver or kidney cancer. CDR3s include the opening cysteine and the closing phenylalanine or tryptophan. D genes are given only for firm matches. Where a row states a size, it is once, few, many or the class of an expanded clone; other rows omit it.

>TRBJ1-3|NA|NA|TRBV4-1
CASSQDLHRSSSSGNTIYF
TGCGCCAGCAGCCAAGATCTTCACAGATCCAGTTCCTCTGGAAACACCATATATTTT
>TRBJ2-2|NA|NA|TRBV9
CASSVVGGELFF
TGTGCCAGCAGCGTAGTGGGCGGGGAGCTGTTTTTT
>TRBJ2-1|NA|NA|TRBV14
CASSQAGGEQFF
TGTGCCAGCAGCCAAGCCGGGGGTGAGCAGTTCTTC
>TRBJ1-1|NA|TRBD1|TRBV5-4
CASTRQGAGTEAFF
TGTGCCAGCACCCGACAGGGGGCTGGGACTGAAGCTTTCTTT
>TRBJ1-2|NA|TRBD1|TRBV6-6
CASSYPSGGDGYTF
TGTGCCAGCAGTTACCCCTCAGGGGGCGATGGCTACACCTTC
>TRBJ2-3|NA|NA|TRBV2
CASSVSGDTQYF
TGTGCCAGCAGCGTATCAGGAGATACGCAGTATTTT
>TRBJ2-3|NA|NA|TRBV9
CASSASGGDTQYF
TGTGCCAGCAGCGCCTCCGGGGGAGATACGCAGTATTTT
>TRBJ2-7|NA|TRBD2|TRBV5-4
CASSWGGLGAYEQYF
TGTGCCAGCAGCTGGGGAGGGCTAGGAGCCTACGAGCAGTACTTC
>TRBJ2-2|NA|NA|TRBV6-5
CASSYWEGDTGELFF
TGTGCCAGCAGTTACTGGGAGGGGGACACCGGGGAGCTGTTTTTT
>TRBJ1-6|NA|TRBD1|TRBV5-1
CASSPTTGANNSPLHF
TGCGCCAGCAGCCCTACGACAGGGGCAAATAATTCACCCCTCCACTTT
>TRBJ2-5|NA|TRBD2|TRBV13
CASSEERTPSGRASETQYF
TGTGCCAGCAGCGAAGAAAGAACTCCTAGCGGGAGGGCTAGCGAGACCCAGTACTTC
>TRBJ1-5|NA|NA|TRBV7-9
CASSLSGGNQPQHF
TGTGCCAGCAGCTTAAGTGGGGGAAATCAGCCCCAGCATTTT
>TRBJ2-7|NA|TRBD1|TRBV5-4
CASNSGTGANYEQYF
TGTGCCAGCAACTCCGGGACAGGGGCAAATTACGAGCAGTACTTC
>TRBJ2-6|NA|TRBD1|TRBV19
CASSTGTGSGANVLTF
TGTGCCAGCTCAACCGGGACAGGGTCTGGGGCCAACGTCCTGACTTTC
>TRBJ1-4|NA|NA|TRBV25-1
CASSERWAGDEKLFF
TGTGCCAGCAGTGAGCGTTGGGCAGGGGATGAAAAACTGTTTTTT
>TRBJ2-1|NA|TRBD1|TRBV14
CASSPDRGQYNEQFF
TGTGCCAGCAGCCCCGACAGGGGGCAATACAATGAGCAGTTCTTC
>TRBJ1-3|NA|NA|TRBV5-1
CASSLYLGAGNTIYF
TGCGCCAGCAGCTTGTATTTAGGGGCTGGAAACACCATATATTTT
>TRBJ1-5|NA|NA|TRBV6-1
CASSEFPPTAPHQPQHF
TGTGCCAGCAGTGAATTCCCCCCGACAGCCCCCCATCAGCCCCAGCATTTT
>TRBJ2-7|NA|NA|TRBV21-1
CASRPTGEQYF
TGTGCCAGCAGACCGACAGGTGAGCAGTACTTC
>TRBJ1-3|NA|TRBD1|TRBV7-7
CASSSGPRGSGNTIYF
TGTGCTAGCAGCTCCGGTCCCAGGGGGTCTGGAAACACCATATATTTT
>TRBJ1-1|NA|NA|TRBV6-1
CASSSPAGTEAFF
TGTGCCAGCAGTTCCCCGGCCGGGACTGAAGCTTTCTTT
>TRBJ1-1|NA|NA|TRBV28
CASRLYPTEAFF
TGTGCCAGCAGGTTATATCCCACTGAAGCTTTCTTT
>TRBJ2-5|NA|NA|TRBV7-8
CASTVWPQGPETQYF
TGTGCCAGTACAGTTTGGCCCCAGGGGCCAGAGACCCAGTACTTC
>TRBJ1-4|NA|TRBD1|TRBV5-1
CASSRGTGTFEKLFF
TGCGCCAGCAGTAGAGGGACAGGAACTTTTGAAAAACTGTTTTTT
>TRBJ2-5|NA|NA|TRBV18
CASSPGAQRETQYF
TGTGCCAGCTCACCGGGGGCGCAGAGAGAGACCCAGTACTTC
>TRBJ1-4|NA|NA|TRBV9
CASSVAITENEKLFF
TGTGCCAGCAGCGTAGCTATAACCGAGAATGAAAAACTGTTTTTT
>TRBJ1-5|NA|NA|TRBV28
CASRLQGSQPQHF
TGTGCCAGCAGGCTTCAGGGAAGTCAGCCCCAGCATTTT
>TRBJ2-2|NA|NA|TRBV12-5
CASGTGHNTGELFF
TGTGCTAGTGGGACGGGACATAACACCGGGGAGCTGTTTTTT
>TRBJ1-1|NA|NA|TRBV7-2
CASSLEPRTEAFF
TGTGCCAGCAGCTTAGAGCCGCGGACTGAAGCTTTCTTT
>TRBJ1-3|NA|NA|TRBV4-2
CASSPRIAGNTIYF
TGTGCCAGCAGCCCCCGGATTGCTGGAAACACCATATATTTT
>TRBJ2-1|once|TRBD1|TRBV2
CASSPNQPGQGAYNEQFF
TGTGCCAGCAGCCCAAACCAGCCGGGGCAGGGGGCATACAATGAGCAGTTCTTC
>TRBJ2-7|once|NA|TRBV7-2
CASSFWAANSYEQYF
TGTGCCAGCAGCTTTTGGGCAGCAAACTCCTACGAGCAGTACTTC
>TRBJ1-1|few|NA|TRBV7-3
CASSPLGGTTEAFF
TGTGCCAGCAGCCCGTTGGGGGGGACCACTGAAGCTTTCTTT
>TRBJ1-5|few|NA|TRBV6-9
CASSPPRQCQPQHF
TGTGCCAGCAGTCCTCCCCGGCAGTGTCAGCCCCAGCATTTT
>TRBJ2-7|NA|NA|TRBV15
CATSRDRRGEQYF
TGTGCCACCAGCAGAGATCGAAGGGGCGAGCAGTACTTC
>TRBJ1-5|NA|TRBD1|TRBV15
CATSRDFGDRANQPQHF
TGTGCCACCAGCAGAGATTTTGGGGACAGGGCAAATCAGCCCCAGCATTTT
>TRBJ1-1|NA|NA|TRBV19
CASSPADQEGTEAFF
TGTGCCAGTAGTCCGGCAGATCAGGAGGGTACTGAAGCTTTCTTT
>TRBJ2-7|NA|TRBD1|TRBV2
CASTQGAVYEQYF
TGTGCCAGCACCCAGGGGGCGGTTTACGAGCAGTACTTC
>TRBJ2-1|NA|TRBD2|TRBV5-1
CASSLTSGVNNEQFF
TGCGCCAGCAGCTTGACTAGCGGGGTCAACAATGAGCAGTTCTTC
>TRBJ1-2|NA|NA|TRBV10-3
CATFGQNYGYTF
TGTGCCACCTTCGGACAGAACTATGGCTACACCTTC
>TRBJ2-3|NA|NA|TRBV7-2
CASSLAGAATDTQYF
TGTGCCAGCAGCTTAGCGGGAGCCGCCACAGATACGCAGTATTTT
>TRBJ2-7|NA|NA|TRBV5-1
CASSLESASYEQYF
TGCGCCAGCAGCTTGGAGTCCGCTTCCTACGAGCAGTACTTC
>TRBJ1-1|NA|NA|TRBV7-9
CASSLRGTEAFF
TGTGCCAGCAGCCTAAGGGGCACTGAAGCTTTCTTT
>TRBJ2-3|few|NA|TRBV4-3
CASSGQGLTDTQYF
TGCGCCAGTTCGGGGCAGGGATTGACAGATACGCAGTATTTT
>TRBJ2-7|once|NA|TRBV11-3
CASSLHRGSSEQYF
TGTGCCAGCAGCTTACACAGAGGCTCTTCCGAGCAGTACTTC
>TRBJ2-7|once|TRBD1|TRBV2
CASSYDRGASYEQYF
TGTGCCAGCAGTTATGACAGGGGGGCGTCCTACGAGCAGTACTTC
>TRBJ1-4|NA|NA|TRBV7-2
CASSLRRGSNEKLFF
TGTGCCAGCAGCTTACGCAGGGGTTCTAATGAAAAACTGTTTTTT
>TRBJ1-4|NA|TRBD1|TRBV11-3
CASSSRQGEKLFF
TGTGCCAGCAGCTCACGACAGGGCGAAAAACTGTTTTTT
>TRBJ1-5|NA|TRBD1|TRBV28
CASSEGTVNQPQHF
TGTGCCAGCAGTGAAGGGACAGTTAATCAGCCCCAGCATTTT
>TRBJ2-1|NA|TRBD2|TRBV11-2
CASSLGLAGGLNEQFF
TGTGCCAGCAGCTTAGGACTAGCGGGGGGGCTCAATGAGCAGTTCTTC